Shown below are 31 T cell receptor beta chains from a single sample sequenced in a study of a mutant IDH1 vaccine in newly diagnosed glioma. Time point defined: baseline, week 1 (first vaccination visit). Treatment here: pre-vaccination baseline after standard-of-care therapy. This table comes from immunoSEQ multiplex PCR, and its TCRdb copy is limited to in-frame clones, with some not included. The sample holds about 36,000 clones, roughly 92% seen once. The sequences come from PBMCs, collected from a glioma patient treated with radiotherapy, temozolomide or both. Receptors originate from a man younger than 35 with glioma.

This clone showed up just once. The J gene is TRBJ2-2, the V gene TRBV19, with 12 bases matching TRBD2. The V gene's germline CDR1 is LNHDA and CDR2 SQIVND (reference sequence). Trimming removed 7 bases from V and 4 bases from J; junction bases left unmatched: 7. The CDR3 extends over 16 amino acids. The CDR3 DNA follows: TGTGCCAGTAAGAGGACTAGCGGGACGGGCACCGGGGAGCTGTTTTTT. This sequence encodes CASKRTSGTGTGELFF.

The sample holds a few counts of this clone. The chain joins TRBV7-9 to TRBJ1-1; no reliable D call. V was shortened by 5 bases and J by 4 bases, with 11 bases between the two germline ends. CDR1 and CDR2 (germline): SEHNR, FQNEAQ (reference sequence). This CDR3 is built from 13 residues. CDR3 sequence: CASSRQRLTEAFF. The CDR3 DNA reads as TGTGCCAGCAGCCGGCAACGGCTCACTGAAGCTTTCTTT.

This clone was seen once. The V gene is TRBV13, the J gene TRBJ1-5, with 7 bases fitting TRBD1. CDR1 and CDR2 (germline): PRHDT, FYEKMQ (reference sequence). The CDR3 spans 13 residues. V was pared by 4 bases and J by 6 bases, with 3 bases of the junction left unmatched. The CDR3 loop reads CASSSHRGQPQHF. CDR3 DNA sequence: TGTGCCAGCAGCTCTCACAGGGGTCAGCCCCAGCATTTT.

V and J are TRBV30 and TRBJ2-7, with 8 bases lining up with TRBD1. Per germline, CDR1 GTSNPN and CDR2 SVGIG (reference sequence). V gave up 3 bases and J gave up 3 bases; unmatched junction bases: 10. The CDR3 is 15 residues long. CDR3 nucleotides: TGTGCCTGGAGGTCCAGGGGGCTCTTAATCTACGAGCAGTACTTC. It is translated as CAWRSRGLLIYEQYF.

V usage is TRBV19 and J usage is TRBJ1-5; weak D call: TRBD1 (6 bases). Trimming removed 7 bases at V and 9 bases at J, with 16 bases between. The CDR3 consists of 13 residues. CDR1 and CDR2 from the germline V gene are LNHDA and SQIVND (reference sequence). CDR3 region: CASTPGGHLPQHF. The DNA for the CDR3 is TGTGCCAGTACCCCGGGGGGCCATTTGCCCCAGCATTTT.

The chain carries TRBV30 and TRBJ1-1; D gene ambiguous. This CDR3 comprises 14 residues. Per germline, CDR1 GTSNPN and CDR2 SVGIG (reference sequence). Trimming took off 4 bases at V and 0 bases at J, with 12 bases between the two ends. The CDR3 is CAWTASSLNTEAFF. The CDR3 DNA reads TGTGCCTGGACGGCCAGTTCCCTGAACACTGAAGCTTTCTTT.

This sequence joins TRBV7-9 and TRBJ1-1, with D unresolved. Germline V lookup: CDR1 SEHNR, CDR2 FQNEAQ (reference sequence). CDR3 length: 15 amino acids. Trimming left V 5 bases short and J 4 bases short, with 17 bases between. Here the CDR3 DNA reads TGTGCCAGCAGCCCAGAAAGCCTACCCGGCACTGAAGCTTTCTTT. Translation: CASSPESLPGTEAFF.

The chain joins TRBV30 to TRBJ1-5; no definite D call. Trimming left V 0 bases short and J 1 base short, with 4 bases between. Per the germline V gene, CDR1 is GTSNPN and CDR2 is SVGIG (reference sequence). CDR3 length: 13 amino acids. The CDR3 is CAWSVESNQPQHF. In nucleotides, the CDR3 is TGTGCCTGGAGTGTGGAAAGCAATCAGCCCCAGCATTTT.

CDR3 coding DNA: TGTGCCAGCAACCAGGACAGGAACACTGAAGCTTTCTTT. Its protein is CASNQDRNTEAFF. This chain links TRBV2 with TRBJ1-1; D possibly corresponds to TRBD1 (6 bases). This CDR3 has 13 residues. With 7 bases removed from V and 1 base from J, the gap between germline ends came to 10 bases. The V gene's germline CDR1 is SNHLY and CDR2 FYNNEI.

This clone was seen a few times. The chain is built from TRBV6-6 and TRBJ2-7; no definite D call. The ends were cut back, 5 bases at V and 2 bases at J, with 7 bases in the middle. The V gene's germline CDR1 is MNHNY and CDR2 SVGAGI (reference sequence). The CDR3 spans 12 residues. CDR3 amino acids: CASSRAAYEQYF. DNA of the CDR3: TGTGCCAGCAGTCGGGCCGCCTACGAGCAGTACTTC.

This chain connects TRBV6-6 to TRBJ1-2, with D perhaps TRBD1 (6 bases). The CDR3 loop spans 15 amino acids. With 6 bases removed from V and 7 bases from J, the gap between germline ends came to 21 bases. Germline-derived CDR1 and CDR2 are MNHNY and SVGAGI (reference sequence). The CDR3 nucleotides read TGTGCCAGCAGCACCGGGGGCCGGGAAAGAGGTGGCTACACCTTC. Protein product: CASSTGGRERGGYTF.

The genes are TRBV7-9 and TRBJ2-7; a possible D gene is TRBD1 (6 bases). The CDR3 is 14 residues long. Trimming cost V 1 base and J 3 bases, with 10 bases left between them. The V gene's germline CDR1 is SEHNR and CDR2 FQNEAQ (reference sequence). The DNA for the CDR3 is TGTGCCAGCAGCTTAGGGGGACAACTCTACGAGCAGTACTTC. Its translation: CASSLGGQLYEQYF.

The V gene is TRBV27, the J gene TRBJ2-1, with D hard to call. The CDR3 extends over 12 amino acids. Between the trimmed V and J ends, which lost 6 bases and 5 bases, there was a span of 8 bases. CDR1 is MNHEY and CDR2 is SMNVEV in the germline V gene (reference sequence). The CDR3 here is CASRGWNNEQFF. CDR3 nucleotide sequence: TGTGCCAGCAGGGGTTGGAACAATGAGCAGTTCTTC.

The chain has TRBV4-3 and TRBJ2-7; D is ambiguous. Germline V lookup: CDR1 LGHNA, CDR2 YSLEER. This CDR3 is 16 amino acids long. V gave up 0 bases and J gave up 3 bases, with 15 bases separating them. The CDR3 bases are TGCGCCAGCAGCCAAGATTCAGGCCAGCCCAACTACGAGCAGTACTTC. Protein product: CASSQDSGQPNYEQYF.

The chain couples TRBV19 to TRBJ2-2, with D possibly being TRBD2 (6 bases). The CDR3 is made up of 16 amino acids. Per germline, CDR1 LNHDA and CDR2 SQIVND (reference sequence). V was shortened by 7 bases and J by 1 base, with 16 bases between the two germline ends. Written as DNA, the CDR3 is TGTGCCAGTAAGACTCGAGGGACTTGGAACACCGGGGAGCTGTTTTTT. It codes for CASKTRGTWNTGELFF.

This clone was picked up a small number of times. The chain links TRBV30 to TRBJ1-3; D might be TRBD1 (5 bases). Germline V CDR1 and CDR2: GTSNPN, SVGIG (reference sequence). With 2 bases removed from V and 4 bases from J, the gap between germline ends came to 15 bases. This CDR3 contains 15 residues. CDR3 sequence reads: CAWSHGTSQGNTIYF. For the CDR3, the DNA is TGTGCCTGGAGTCATGGGACGTCTCAGGGAAACACCATATATTTT.

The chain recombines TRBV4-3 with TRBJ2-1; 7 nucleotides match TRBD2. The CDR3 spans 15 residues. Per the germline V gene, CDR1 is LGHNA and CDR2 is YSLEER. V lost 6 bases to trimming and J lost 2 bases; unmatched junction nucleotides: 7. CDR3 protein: CASSRGRGAYNEQFF. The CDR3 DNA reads TGCGCCAGCAGTAGAGGGAGGGGTGCCTACAATGAGCAGTTCTTC.

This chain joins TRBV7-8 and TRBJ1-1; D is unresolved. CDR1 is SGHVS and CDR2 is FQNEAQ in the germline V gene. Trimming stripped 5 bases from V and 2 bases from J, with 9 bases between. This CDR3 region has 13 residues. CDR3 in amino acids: CASSGRINTEAFF. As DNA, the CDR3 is TGTGCCAGCAGCGGTCGGATAAACACTGAAGCTTTCTTT.

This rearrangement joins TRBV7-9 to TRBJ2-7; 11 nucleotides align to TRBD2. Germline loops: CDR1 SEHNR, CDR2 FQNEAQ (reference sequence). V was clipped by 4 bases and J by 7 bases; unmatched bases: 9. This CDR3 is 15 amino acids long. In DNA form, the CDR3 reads TGTGCCAGCAGCTCGGTAGTAGCGGGAGGGTGGGAGCAGTACTTC. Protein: CASSSVVAGGWEQYF. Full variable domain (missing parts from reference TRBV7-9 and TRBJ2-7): DTGVSQNPRHKITKRGQNVTFRCDPISEHNRLYWYRQTLGQGPEFLTYFQNEAQLEKSRLLSDRFSAERPKGSFSTLEIQRTEQGDSAMYLCASSSVVAGGWEQYFGPGTRLTVT.

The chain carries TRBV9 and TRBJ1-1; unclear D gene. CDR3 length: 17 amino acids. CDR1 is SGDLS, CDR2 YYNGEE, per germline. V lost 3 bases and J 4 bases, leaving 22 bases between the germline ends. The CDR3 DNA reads TGTGCCAGCAGCGCGGACGAGATGAGGGTGGGTGGCACTGAAGCTTTCTTT. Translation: CASSADEMRVGGTEAFF.

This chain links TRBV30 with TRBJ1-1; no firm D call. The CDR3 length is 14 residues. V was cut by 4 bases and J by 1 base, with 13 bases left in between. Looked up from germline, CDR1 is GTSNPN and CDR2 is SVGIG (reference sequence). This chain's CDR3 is CAWIPGLTNTEAFF. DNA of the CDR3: TGTGCCTGGATTCCGGGATTAACGAACACTGAAGCTTTCTTT. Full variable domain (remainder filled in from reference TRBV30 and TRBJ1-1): SQTIHQWPATLVQPVGSPLSLECTVEGTSNPNLYWYRQAAGRGLQLLFYSVGIGQISSEVPQNLSASRPQDRQFILSSKKLLLSDSGFYLCAWIPGLTNTEAFFGQGTRLTVV.

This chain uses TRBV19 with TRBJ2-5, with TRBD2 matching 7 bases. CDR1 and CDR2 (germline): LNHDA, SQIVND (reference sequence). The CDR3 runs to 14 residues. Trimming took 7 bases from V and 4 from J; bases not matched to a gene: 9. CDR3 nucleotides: TGTGCCAGTACCCCCGGGCGCGGGGGAGAGACCCAGTACTTC. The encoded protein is CASTPGRGGETQYF.

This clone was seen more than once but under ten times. The CDR3: CASSYDPGGPNYGYTF. The DNA of the CDR3 is TGTGCCAGCAGTTACGATCCCGGGGGGCCTAACTATGGCTACACCTTC. This chain uses TRBV6-6 with TRBJ1-2; possible D gene TRBD1, 6 bases. This CDR3 region has 16 residues. Trimming shortened V by 2 bases and J by 0 bases, and 13 bases separated the two germline ends. From germline, CDR1 is MNHNY and CDR2 SVGAGI (reference sequence).

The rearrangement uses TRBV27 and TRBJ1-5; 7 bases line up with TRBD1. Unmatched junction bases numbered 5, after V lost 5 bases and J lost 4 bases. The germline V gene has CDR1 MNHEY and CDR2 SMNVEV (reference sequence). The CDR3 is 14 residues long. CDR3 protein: CASSPGQTNQPQHF. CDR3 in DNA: TGTGCCAGCAGTCCGGGACAGACAAATCAGCCCCAGCATTTT.

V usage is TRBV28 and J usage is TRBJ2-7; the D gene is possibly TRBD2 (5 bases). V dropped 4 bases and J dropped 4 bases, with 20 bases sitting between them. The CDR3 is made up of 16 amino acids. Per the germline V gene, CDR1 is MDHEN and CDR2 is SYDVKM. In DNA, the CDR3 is TGTGCCAGCAGTTCCCCCGGGGTGACCCCAAGATACGAGCAGTACTTC. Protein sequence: CASSSPGVTPRYEQYF.

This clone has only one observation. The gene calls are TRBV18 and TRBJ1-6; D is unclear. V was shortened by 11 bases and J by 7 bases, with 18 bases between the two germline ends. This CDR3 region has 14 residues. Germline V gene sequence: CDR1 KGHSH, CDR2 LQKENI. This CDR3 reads CASQSGSGNSPLHF. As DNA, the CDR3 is TGTGCCTCTCAGAGTGGCTCCGGCAATTCACCCCTCCACTTT.

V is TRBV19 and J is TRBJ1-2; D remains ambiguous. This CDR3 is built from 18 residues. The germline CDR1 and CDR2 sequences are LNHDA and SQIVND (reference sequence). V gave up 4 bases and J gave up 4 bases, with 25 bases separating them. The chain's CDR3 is CASSTPSVGRTWSYGYTF. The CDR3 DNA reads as TGTGCCAGTAGTACCCCGAGTGTAGGACGGACGTGGAGCTATGGCTACACCTTC.

The CDR3 nucleotides read TGCAGCGTGGCGGACCCCAGGGACGGCTACACCTTC. Its translation: CSVADPRDGYTF. The rearrangement links TRBV29-1 to TRBJ1-2; perhaps TRBD1 as D (5 bases). The CDR3 extends over 12 amino acids. Germline CDR1 is SQVTM and CDR2 is ANQGSEA. V gave up 6 bases and J gave up 8 bases, with 16 bases separating them.

Here the CDR3 reads CASSLDGGRQNTQYF. The CDR3, as DNA: TGCGCCAGCAGCTTGGATGGCGGGAGGCAAAATACGCAGTATTTT. The chain has TRBV5-1 and TRBJ2-3; 8 bases match TRBD2. The germline CDR1 and CDR2 sequences are SGHRS and YFSETQ. This CDR3 contains 15 residues. V was pared by 0 bases and J by 7 bases, with 7 bases of the junction left unmatched.

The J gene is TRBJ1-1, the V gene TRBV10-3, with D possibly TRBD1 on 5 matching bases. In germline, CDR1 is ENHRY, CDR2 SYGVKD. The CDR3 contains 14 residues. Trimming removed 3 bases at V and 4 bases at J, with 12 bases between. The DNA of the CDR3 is TGTGCCATCAGTGAAGGTCAGGGCGGCACTGAAGCTTTCTTT. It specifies CAISEGQGGTEAFF.

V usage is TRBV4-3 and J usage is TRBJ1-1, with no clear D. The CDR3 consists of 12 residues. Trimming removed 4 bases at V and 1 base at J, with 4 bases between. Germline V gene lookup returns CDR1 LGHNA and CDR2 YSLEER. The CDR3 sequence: CASSLGNTEAFF. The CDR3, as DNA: TGCGCCAGCAGCCTGGGGAACACTGAAGCTTTCTTT.